Shown below are 23 T cell receptor beta chains from a single sample sequenced in a study of CXCR3-negative and CXCR3-positive naive CD8 T cells. General observations from the study: Compared with CXCR3-negative naive cells, CXCR3-positive naive cells showed more hydrophobic TRB CDR3s.

The antigens for these receptors are not known. UMI-labeled TRB cDNA libraries were prepared by 5' RACE. With the 5' RACE reads reprocessed, TCRdb shows one record per CDR3 protein and no DNA. The sample holds nearly 90,000 distinct CDR3 sequences. Sequenced input: naive CXCR3+ CD8+ T cells from blood. Noted subset: CD45RO-CCR7+CD27+CD95- naive CD8+ T cells expressing CXCR3 (TNR3+). The receptor set was obtained from a human donor in good health. Some clones in this sample may be carry-over from other donors' samples.

The rearrangement uses TRBV25-1 and TRBJ2-7. There are 15 residues in the CDR3. The germline CDR1 and CDR2 sequences are MGHDK and SYGVNS. The CDR3 is CASSESGQVAIEQYF.

V gene TRBV21-1 combines with J gene TRBJ2-1. TRBV21-1 is deemed a pseudogene. The CDR3 loop spans 17 amino acids. The CDR3 spells CASSKGRDRGTYNEQFF.

CDR3 protein: CASSLFAGDAYEQYF. The gene calls are TRBV5-1 and TRBJ2-7; TCRdb outputs TRBD1, but without DNA this stays unchecked. Germline CDR1 reads SGHRS; CDR2 reads YFSETQ. The CDR3 extends over 15 amino acids.

This chain joins TRBV6-4 and TRBJ2-3; absent DNA, TCRdb's TRBD1 call cannot be checked. This CDR3 has 14 residues. CDR1 and CDR2 from the germline V gene are MRHNA and SNTAGT. The CDR3 here is CASSDSTGTDTQYF.

The chain uses TRBV6-2 or TRBV6-3 and TRBJ2-1. This CDR3 has 12 residues. Germline V lookup: CDR1 MNHEY, CDR2 SVGEGT. The CDR3 loop reads CASSYPRNEQFF.

The chain uses TRBV3-1 and TRBJ2-7; TCRdb outputs TRBD1, but without DNA this stays unchecked. The CDR3 sequence is 14 residues long. Germline V gene lookup returns CDR1 LGHDT and CDR2 YNNKEL (reference sequence). The CDR3 here is CASSLGTVTYEQYF.

This chain connects TRBV15 to TRBJ2-7; TCRdb lists TRBD1, though no DNA is available to test this call. Germline V lookup: CDR1 LNHNV, CDR2 YYDKDF (reference sequence). The CDR3 extends over 14 amino acids. The CDR3: CATSRDPGTYEQYF.

V and J are TRBV4-1 and TRBJ2-1; lacking DNA, the TRBD2 call made by TCRdb goes unchecked. The CDR3 sequence is 14 residues long. In germline, CDR1 is MGHRA, CDR2 YSYEKL. CDR3 residues: CASTSLGAVDEQFF.

The rearrangement links TRBV18 to TRBJ2-7; TCRdb's D gene call, TRBD1, goes unchecked for lack of DNA. The germline V gene encodes CDR1 KGHSH and CDR2 LQKENI. CDR3 size: 13 residues. The CDR3 reads CASSAGQSYEQYF.

The V gene is TRBV7-7, the J gene TRBJ2-2; TCRdb gives TRBD2 as the D gene, but with no DNA this cannot be confirmed. CDR3 length: 16 residues. CDR1 SSHAT and CDR2 FNYEAQ come from the germline V gene (reference sequence). The CDR3 spells CASSPLEGELTGKLFF.

CDR3 sequence reads: CASSLDPTDEAFF. This chain uses TRBV11-1 with TRBJ1-1; TCRdb's D call of TRBD1 is untestable without DNA. Germline CDR1 reads SGHAT; CDR2 reads FQDESV (reference sequence). CDR3 length equals 13 residues.

The chain couples TRBV23-1 to TRBJ2-3. TRBV23-1 is recorded as an ORF, its role being uncertain. This CDR3 contains 12 residues. This chain's CDR3 is CVRFLSTDTQYF.

The V and J genes are TRBV12-3 or TRBV12-4 and TRBJ1-5. The CDR3 spans 14 residues. Here the CDR3 reads CVSSFGGMNQPQHF.

V usage is TRBV20-1 and J usage is TRBJ1-2; TCRdb proposes TRBD1, but this gene call is untestable without DNA. Per germline, CDR1 DFQATT and CDR2 SNEGSKA (reference sequence). CDR3 length: 16 amino acids. The CDR3 sequence: CSARKGQGVIREGYTF.

V is TRBV12-3 or TRBV12-4 and J is TRBJ2-2; TCRdb proposes TRBD1, but this gene call is untestable without DNA. The CDR3 sequence is 15 residues long. The CDR3 is CASSPRPGFTGELFF.

The V gene is TRBV15, the J gene TRBJ2-5; there is no DNA to check the TCRdb D call of TRBD1. This CDR3 has 17 residues. Germline assignment: CDR1 LNHNV and CDR2 YYDKDF (reference sequence). The CDR3 region is CATSETTGTGVQETQYF. The entire variable domain, with the rest obtained from reference TRBV15 and TRBJ2-5, is as follows: DAMVIQNPRYQVTQFGKPVTLSCSQTLNHNVMYWYQQKSSQAPKLLFHYYDKDFNNEADTPDNFQSRRPNTSFCFLDIRSPGLGDTAMYLCATSETTGTGVQETQYFGPGTRLLVL.

The chain recombines TRBV20-1 with TRBJ2-1; TCRdb returns TRBD2, unconfirmable since there is no DNA. The CDR3 loop spans 16 amino acids. Germline lookup yields CDR1 DFQATT and CDR2 SNEGSKA (reference sequence). CDR3 loop: CSASSLRGSSYNEQFF.

The chain links TRBV7-9 to TRBJ2-5. From germline, CDR1 is SEHNR and CDR2 FQNEAQ (reference sequence). This CDR3 spans 19 amino acids. Here the CDR3 reads CASSDRLRRTNFIQETQYF.

The rearrangement links TRBV15 to TRBJ2-2; TCRdb names TRBD2, which stays unverified in the absence of DNA. Germline loops: CDR1 LNHNV, CDR2 YYDKDF (reference sequence). The CDR3 loop spans 17 amino acids. CDR3 loop: CATSRAPGLAVTGELFF.

This rearrangement joins TRBV4-1 to TRBJ1-1. Germline V CDR1 and CDR2: MGHRA, YSYEKL. CDR3 length equals 14 residues. CDR3 loop: CASSRNLQTAEAFF.

The chain links TRBV7-9 to TRBJ2-7; TCRdb designates TRBD1, a call that cannot be tested without DNA. CDR3 size: 15 residues. CDR1 is SEHNR and CDR2 is FQNEAQ in the germline V gene (reference sequence). The CDR3 loop reads CASSLEGGAPYEQYF.

The gene calls are TRBV4-1 and TRBJ2-2. The CDR3 sequence is 13 residues long. Per germline, CDR1 MGHRA and CDR2 YSYEKL. CDR3 in amino acids: CASSHDRTGELFF.

The chain carries TRBV4-1 and TRBJ2-3; TCRdb designates TRBD2, a call that cannot be tested without DNA. This CDR3 has 15 amino acids. Germline values: CDR1 MGHRA, CDR2 YSYEKL. CDR3 protein: CASSPTSGYSDTQYF.